This TCR beta chain originates from a study of blood T cell repertoires in COVID-19. The CDR3 length is 15 residues. Germline CDR1 reads SNHLY; CDR2 reads FYNNEI. V was clipped by 8 bases and J by 8 bases; unmatched bases: 12. Some clones are missing from TCRdb's copy, which holds only in-frame ones; the method was immunoSEQ multiplex PCR. The sample consists of over 150,000 clones, about 93% of them appearing once. The sequence was obtained from a man aged 25-45 years with COVID-19, enrolled during active disease. Sequencing was carried out using peripheral blood. This rearrangement joins TRBV2 to TRBJ2-1; 10 bases are shared with TRBD2. CDR3 sequence: CASADPSGGAYEQFF. CDR3 DNA sequence: TGTGCCAGCGCTGACCCCAGCGGGGGGGCCTATGAGCAGTTCTTC.